The entry below gives a single T cell receptor (beta chain) sequence along with its context. The data were taken from a study of blood T cell repertoires in COVID-19. Study as a whole: All recovered Cohort 3 donors got two negative PCRs, got clearance, or saw symptom resolution. From the United States, Italy and Spain came samples of acute and convalescent COVID-19. PBMCs, B-cell-depleted T cells, or T cells provided the cDNA or gDNA that made up the material.

Assay used: immunoSEQ multiplex PCR; TCRdb lists only in-frame clones, some missing. The table lists about 170,000 clones, roughly 85% of them singletons. Cohorts were assigned according to the clinical history that participants reported. V dropped 6 bases and J dropped 3 bases, with 14 bases sitting between them. This CDR3 region has 15 residues. Per the germline V gene, CDR1 is SGHTA and CDR2 is FQGTGA. The specimen was PBMCs or T cells enriched from blood (not recorded which). This clonotype originated in a woman in her 70s in a cohort exposed to, infected with or recovered from COVID-19 (not recorded which). The genes are TRBV7-3 and TRBJ2-2; tentatively, D is TRBD1 (7 bases). The CDR3 coding sequence is TGTGCCAGCAGACCCGGCGGGACAGACACCGGGGAGCTGTTTTTT. Amino acids: CASRPGGTDTGELFF. Full variable domain (remainder filled in from reference TRBV7-3 and TRBJ2-2): GAGVSQTPSNKVTEKGKYVELRCDPISGHTALYWYRQSLGQGPEFLIYFQGTGAADDSGLPNDRFFAVRPEGSVSTLKIQRTERGDSAVYLCASRPGGTDTGELFFGEGSRLTVL.